A single sample gave rise to the 9 T cell receptor beta chains below, sequenced in a study of OX40 agonist ivuxolimab in advanced cancers. The assay was immunoSEQ multiplex PCR, and TCRdb's table has in-frame clones only and misses some. The sample gives about 72,000 clones, around 90% of which show up once; around 1% is in the top ten. The sample consisted of CD4+ or CD8+ T cells sorted from blood, taken in a trial of the OX40 agonist ivuxolimab. The receptors stem from an adult with an advanced solid tumor such as melanoma, head and neck, liver or kidney cancer.

V usage is TRBV5-4 and J usage is TRBJ2-2; 7 bases map to TRBD2. The germline gives CDR1 SGHNT, CDR2 YYREEE (reference sequence). This CDR3 has 15 amino acids. The trim removed 3 bases at V and 2 bases at J, leaving 4 bases unmatched. The CDR3 is CASSYKRDNTGELFF. Written as DNA, the CDR3 is TGTGCCAGCAGCTATAAGCGGGATAACACCGGGGAGCTGTTTTTT.

The chain links TRBV7-8 to TRBJ2-3; weak D call: TRBD2 (6 bases). The germline V and J ends were trimmed by 1 base and 4 bases, with 21 bases remaining between them. CDR3 length: 18 residues. Germline V gene data show CDR1 as SGHVS and CDR2 as FQNEAQ. The CDR3 reads CASSLVPPSAPEPDTQYF. CDR3 sequence (DNA): TGTGCCAGCAGCTTAGTCCCCCCTAGCGCCCCAGAACCAGATACGCAGTATTTT.

The V call is TRBV5-1, the J call TRBJ2-1; 12 positions agree with TRBD2. The CDR3 is 17 residues long. Per the germline V gene, CDR1 is SGHRS and CDR2 is YFSETQ. V was pared by 0 bases and J by 8 bases, with 9 bases of the junction left unmatched. CDR3 residues: CASSLDPSGGAWDEQFF. CDR3 DNA: TGCGCCAGCAGCTTGGATCCTAGCGGGGGGGCATGGGATGAGCAGTTCTTC.

The chain links TRBV7-9 to TRBJ2-7, with D unclear. This CDR3 has 13 residues. Trimming removed 1 base at V and 0 bases at J, with 4 bases between. Germline V gene data show CDR1 as SEHNR and CDR2 as FQNEAQ (reference sequence). CDR3 protein: CASSLGASYEQYF. The DNA of the CDR3 is TGTGCCAGCAGCTTAGGGGCCTCCTACGAGCAGTACTTC.

This clone came up once. The chain is built from TRBV2 and TRBJ1-2; D is unclear. Germline CDR1 and CDR2: SNHLY and FYNNEI. V was pared by 6 bases and J by 5 bases, with 4 bases between. This CDR3 contains 10 residues. Written as DNA, the CDR3 is TGTGCCAGCAGCGCGTATGGCTACACCTTC. This gives the protein CASSAYGYTF.

J is TRBJ2-7 and V is TRBV30; a possible D gene is TRBD2 (7 bases). Deletions cut 4 bases from V and 2 bases from J, with 12 bases between. The CDR3 length is 13 residues. Germline values: CDR1 GTSNPN, CDR2 SVGIG (reference sequence). As DNA, the CDR3 is TGTGCCTGGAAACCCGGGGGGCCCTACGAGCAGTACTTC. Its translation: CAWKPGGPYEQYF.

The genes are TRBV7-2 and TRBJ1-2; 8 bases match TRBD1. The V and J ends lost 1 base and 7 bases, in that order; junction bases with no gene match: 5. The CDR3 runs 14 residues. Germline CDR1 is SGHTA and CDR2 is FQGNSA. CDR3 loop: CASSLVQGAFGYTF. CDR3 coding DNA: TGTGCCAGCAGCTTAGTGCAGGGGGCATTTGGCTACACCTTC.

This clone was detected a few times. The rearrangement links TRBV5-1 to TRBJ2-7, with 8 bases that match TRBD1. Per the germline V gene, CDR1 is SGHRS and CDR2 is YFSETQ. This CDR3 is built from 16 residues. With 4 bases clipped from V and 3 bases from J, the junction kept 12 bases outside the gene matches. CDR3 in amino acids: CASSAGTGTGNYEQYF. For the CDR3, the DNA is TGCGCCAGCAGCGCGGGGACCGGGACAGGTAACTACGAGCAGTACTTC.

J is TRBJ2-7 and V is TRBV5-3; tentatively, D is TRBD2 (6 bases). TRBV5-3 is marked as an open reading frame, function uncertain. This CDR3 is 15 amino acids long. Trimming removed 2 bases at V and 0 bases at J, with 12 bases between. This chain's CDR3 is CARSFPGSDSYEQYF. CDR3 DNA: TGTGCCAGAAGCTTTCCCGGGAGCGACTCCTACGAGCAGTACTTC.